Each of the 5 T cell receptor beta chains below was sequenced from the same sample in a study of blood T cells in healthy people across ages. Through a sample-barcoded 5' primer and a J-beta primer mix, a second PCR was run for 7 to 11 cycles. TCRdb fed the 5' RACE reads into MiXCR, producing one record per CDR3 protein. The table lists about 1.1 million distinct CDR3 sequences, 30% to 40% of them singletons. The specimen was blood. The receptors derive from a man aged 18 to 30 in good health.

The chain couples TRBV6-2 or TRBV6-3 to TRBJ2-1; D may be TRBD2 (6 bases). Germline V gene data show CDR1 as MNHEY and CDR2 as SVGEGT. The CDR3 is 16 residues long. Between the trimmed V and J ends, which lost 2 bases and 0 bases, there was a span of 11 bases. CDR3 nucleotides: TGTGCCAGCAGTTACGACTGGGAGGCCTCCTACAATGAGCAGTTCTTC. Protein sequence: CASSYDWEASYNEQFF.

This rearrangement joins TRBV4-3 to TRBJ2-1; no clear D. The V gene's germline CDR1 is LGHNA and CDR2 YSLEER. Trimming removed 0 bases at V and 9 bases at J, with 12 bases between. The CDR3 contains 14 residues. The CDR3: CASSQDYSAGEQFF. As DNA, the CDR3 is TGCGCCAGCAGCCAAGATTACAGCGCAGGTGAGCAGTTCTTC.

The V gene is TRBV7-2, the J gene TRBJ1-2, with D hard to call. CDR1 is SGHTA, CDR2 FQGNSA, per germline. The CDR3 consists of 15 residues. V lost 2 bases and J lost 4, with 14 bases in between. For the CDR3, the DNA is TGTGCCAGCAGCTTAAGCCCAGTGAACCCCTATGGCTACACCTTC. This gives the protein CASSLSPVNPYGYTF.

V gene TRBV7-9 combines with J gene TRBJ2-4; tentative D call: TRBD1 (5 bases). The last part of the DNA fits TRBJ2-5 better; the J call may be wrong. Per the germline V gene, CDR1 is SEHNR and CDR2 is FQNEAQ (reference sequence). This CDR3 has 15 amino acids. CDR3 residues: CASSLYTGPGETQYF. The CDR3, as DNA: TGTGCCAGCAGCTTATATACAGGACCAGGAGAGACCCAGTACTTC.

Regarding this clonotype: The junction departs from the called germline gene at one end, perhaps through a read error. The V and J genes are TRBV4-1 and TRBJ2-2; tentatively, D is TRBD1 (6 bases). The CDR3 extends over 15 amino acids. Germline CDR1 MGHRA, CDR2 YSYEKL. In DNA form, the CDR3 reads TGCGACAGCAGCCAAAGGACAGCGAACACCGGGGAGCTGTTTTTT. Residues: CDSSQRTANTGELFF.